The 26 T cell receptor beta chains given below trace back to one sample, sequenced in a study of neoadjuvant anti-PD-1 for oral cavity cancer (dated by TCRdb to about 2021). The time point label, read with the paper, signifies: before neoadjuvant nivolumab. The library was prepared using the immunoSEQ multiplex PCR assay. TCRdb's version of the immuneACCESS table is confined to in-frame rearrangements and falls short of the full clone set. An unresolved V gene accounts for under half of the shortfall where checked; the remainder is of unknown origin. Within this sample are 75,000 to 100,000 clones, with approximately 80% of them counted one time only. 2.5% to 3.5% of the sample goes to the ten largest clones. Sequencing was performed on PBMCs, taken before nivolumab (anti-PD-1) treatment. The receptors shown here come from a person between 40 and 79 years old with oral cavity squamous cell carcinoma.

This chain links TRBV7-8 with TRBJ2-3, with no clear D. The CDR3 totals 15 residues. CDR1 SGHVS and CDR2 FQNEAQ come from the germline V gene. Trimming took 1 base from V and 1 from J, leaving 9 bases between them. CDR3 bases: TGTGCCAGCAGCTTAGTTTTGGCTGGCACAGATACGCAGTATTTT. As protein: CASSLVLAGTDTQYF.

The V gene is TRBV7-9, the J gene TRBJ1-1; perhaps TRBD1 as D (6 bases). The CDR3 totals 15 residues. Trimming took 5 bases from V and 4 from J, leaving 17 bases between them. Germline CDR1 SEHNR, CDR2 FQNEAQ (reference sequence). The CDR3 coding sequence is TGTGCCAGCAGCCCTCAGGGGCGGGGGAGCACTGAAGCTTTCTTT. Its protein product is CASSPQGRGSTEAFF.

V and J are TRBV9 and TRBJ1-1, with D unresolved. The ends were cut back, 0 bases at V and 2 bases at J, with 8 bases in the middle. This CDR3 region has 14 residues. Germline V gene lookup returns CDR1 SGDLS and CDR2 YYNGEE. This CDR3 reads CASSVAGSNTEAFF. The CDR3 DNA follows: TGTGCCAGCAGCGTAGCAGGCTCTAACACTGAAGCTTTCTTT.

The chain employs TRBV25-1 and TRBJ1-1; D is unclear. The CDR3 spans 12 residues. Trimming shortened V by 2 bases and J by 11 bases, and 12 bases separated the two germline ends. Germline CDR1 is MGHDK and CDR2 is SYGVNS. The CDR3 coding sequence is TGTGCCAGCAGTGAAGTTGATTCAGAGGCTTTCTTT. It translates to CASSEVDSEAFF.

The chain employs TRBV19 and TRBJ2-5; TRBD1 might be the D (6 bases). The CDR3 has 15 residues. Looked up from germline, CDR1 is LNHDA and CDR2 is SQIVND (reference sequence). Trimming cost V 3 bases and J 2 bases, with 13 bases left between them. The CDR3 loop reads CASSIQGQPQETQYF. The CDR3 region has the DNA TGTGCCAGTAGTATTCAAGGACAGCCTCAAGAGACCCAGTACTTC.

The chain couples TRBV7-8 to TRBJ1-5, with D tentatively TRBD1 (6 bases). Deletions cut 5 bases from V and 3 bases from J, with 11 bases between. CDR1 and CDR2 from the germline V gene are SGHVS and FQNEAQ. The CDR3 runs 14 residues. The CDR3 is CASSRTDLNQPQHF. The CDR3 region has the DNA TGTGCCAGCAGCCGGACAGATCTCAATCAGCCCCAGCATTTT.

The rearrangement joins TRBV7-9 to TRBJ1-2; 7 bases align to TRBD1. The CDR3 length is 14 residues. With 6 bases clipped from V and 8 bases from J, the junction kept 12 bases outside the gene matches. Germline V lookup: CDR1 SEHNR, CDR2 FQNEAQ (reference sequence). CDR3 sequence (DNA): TGTGCCAGCAGTCCAATCGGACAGGCCCTGGGCTACACCTTC. This codes for CASSPIGQALGYTF.

The chain employs TRBV7-9 and TRBJ2-7; 10 bases map to TRBD2. With 5 bases clipped from V and 7 bases from J, the junction kept 5 bases outside the gene matches. Germline lookup yields CDR1 SEHNR and CDR2 FQNEAQ (reference sequence). This CDR3 is built from 13 residues. In DNA form, the CDR3 reads TGTGCCAGCAGCCCGTTAGCGGGAGGAGAGCAGTACTTC. Its translation is CASSPLAGGEQYF.

The rearrangement links TRBV5-4 to TRBJ2-5, with 14 positions matching TRBD2. CDR1 is SGHNT and CDR2 is YYREEE in the germline V gene (reference sequence). J was trimmed by 4 bases and V by 5 bases; bases with no gene match: 4. The CDR3 has 15 residues. In nucleotides, the CDR3 is TGTGCCAGCAGTATGACTAGCGGGAGGGGAGAGACCCAGTACTTC. This codes for CASSMTSGRGETQYF.

This clone was found once. The chain links TRBV5-1 to TRBJ2-2, with 7 bases fitting TRBD1. V lost 4 bases and J lost 5; bases outside the gene matches: 8. The CDR3 is made up of 15 amino acids. The V gene's germline CDR1 is SGHRS and CDR2 YFSETQ. The CDR3 loop is CASSRRQGGTGELFF. The CDR3 DNA sequence: TGCGCCAGCAGCAGACGACAGGGCGGGACCGGGGAGCTGTTTTTT.

The CDR3 sequence: CASSLGMTSQETQYF. In nucleotides, the CDR3 is TGCGCCAGCAGCTTGGGGATGACTAGCCAAGAGACCCAGTACTTC. This chain uses TRBV5-1 with TRBJ2-5, with TRBD2 as a possible D gene (6 bases). V lost 0 bases and J 1 base, leaving 10 bases between the germline ends. Germline CDR1 is SGHRS and CDR2 is YFSETQ. This CDR3 spans 15 amino acids.

The chain is built from TRBV5-1 and TRBJ2-7, with TRBD1 as a possible D gene (6 bases). Germline loops: CDR1 SGHRS, CDR2 YFSETQ. The V end was cut by 4 bases, the J end by 2 bases, with 16 bases between. The CDR3 has 15 residues. The CDR3 sequence: CASSPLTGTTYEQYF. CDR3 DNA: TGCGCCAGCAGCCCGTTAACCGGGACAACCTACGAGCAGTACTTC.

The V gene is TRBV6-6, the J gene TRBJ2-2; D is unresolved. Germline lookup yields CDR1 MNHNY and CDR2 SVGAGI (reference sequence). This CDR3 spans 15 amino acids. Between the trimmed V and J ends, which lost 6 bases and 5 bases, there was a span of 16 bases. The CDR3 DNA sequence: TGTGCCAGCAGCCGGGCCTCCCCGGCGACCGGGGAGCTGTTTTTT. Its translation is CASSRASPATGELFF.

This chain joins TRBV5-5 and TRBJ1-1; the D gene is possibly TRBD1 (5 bases). This CDR3 has 15 amino acids. Trimming took off 7 bases at V and 1 base at J, with 17 bases between the two ends. Per the germline V gene, CDR1 is SGHKS and CDR2 is YYEKEE (reference sequence). The CDR3 nucleotides read TGTGCCAGCGCATTTTCGTACGGGGGGAACACTGAAGCTTTCTTT. Translated: CASAFSYGGNTEAFF.

This sequence joins TRBV6-5 and TRBJ1-1, with TRBD1 identical over 8 bases. The length of the CDR3 is 15 residues. V was clipped by 5 bases and J by 3 bases; unmatched bases: 8. Germline lookup yields CDR1 MNHEY and CDR2 SVGAGI. The CDR3: CASSRSRGQDTEAFF. The CDR3 nucleotides are TGTGCCAGCAGTAGGTCCAGGGGGCAGGACACTGAAGCTTTCTTT.

The chain has TRBV5-1 and TRBJ2-7; TRBD2 matches 10 bases. The V gene's germline CDR1 is SGHRS and CDR2 YFSETQ. The V segment lost 1 base and the J segment 7 bases; nucleotides outside the gene matches: 5. The CDR3 is 14 amino acids. CDR3 loop: CASSLLAGEGEQYF. In DNA form, the CDR3 reads TGCGCCAGCAGCTTGCTAGCGGGGGAAGGGGAGCAGTACTTC.

The chain couples TRBV28 to TRBJ2-1; 9 bases are a match to TRBD2. Germline V gene data show CDR1 as MDHEN and CDR2 as SYDVKM. J lost 6 bases, V lost 6 bases, and 12 bases had no gene match. This CDR3 has 16 residues. CDR3 in amino acids: CASRMTSGRLVNEQFF. The DNA for the CDR3 is TGTGCCAGCAGGATGACTAGCGGCCGTCTGGTCAATGAGCAGTTCTTC.

The chain couples TRBV5-1 to TRBJ1-1, with 7 bases lining up with TRBD1. CDR3 length equals 13 residues. Germline values: CDR1 SGHRS, CDR2 YFSETQ. With V trimmed by 0 bases and J by 11 bases, 7 bases remained unmatched. CDR3 sequence (DNA): TGCGCCAGCAGCTTGGAACAGGGGAGGAGGGCTTTCTTT. Its translation: CASSLEQGRRAFF.

This clone has at least ten counts. J is TRBJ1-1 and V is TRBV25-1; 8 positions match TRBD1. After removal of 0 bases from V and 4 bases from J, the junction contained 4 bases not matched to a gene. CDR1 and CDR2 from the germline V gene are MGHDK and SYGVNS. The CDR3 extends over 15 amino acids. This CDR3 is CASSEYGTGGTEAFF. DNA for the CDR3: TGTGCCAGCAGTGAATATGGGACAGGAGGCACTGAAGCTTTCTTT.

This sequence joins TRBV6-1 and TRBJ1-2; 9 bases align to TRBD1. CDR1 is MNHNS, CDR2 SASEGT, per germline. CDR3 length: 15 residues. V lost 1 base to trimming and J lost 5 bases; unmatched junction nucleotides: 5. The CDR3 region has the DNA TGTGCCAGCAGTGAAGACAGGGGGCGTTTGTATGGCTACACCTTC. This gives the protein CASSEDRGRLYGYTF.

The chain uses TRBV5-1 and TRBJ2-5; 10 positions agree with TRBD2. Looked up from germline, CDR1 is SGHRS and CDR2 is YFSETQ. Trimming removed 4 bases from V and 5 bases from J; junction bases left unmatched: 20. CDR3 length: 19 amino acids. The CDR3 DNA is TGCGCCAGCAGCGCGCTACACATGACTTTAGCGGGAGGCCGGGAGACCCAGTACTTC. Residues: CASSALHMTLAGGRETQYF.

The chain recombines TRBV6-1 with TRBJ2-7; D gene ambiguous. Germline lookup yields CDR1 MNHNS and CDR2 SASEGT. The CDR3 is 12 residues long. V was cut by 7 bases and J by 3 bases, with 10 bases left in between. CDR3 sequence (DNA): TGTGCCAGCAAGGGCAGCCGCTACGAGCAGTACTTC. Translated, it gives CASKGSRYEQYF.

The chain couples TRBV5-6 to TRBJ2-5; TRBD2 matches 8 bases. The CDR3 sequence is 17 residues long. The germline CDR1 and CDR2 sequences are SGHDT and YYEEEE. Trimming cost V 4 bases and J 5 bases; bases outside gene matches: 16. CDR3: CASSPRRSGNWGETQYF. The DNA of the CDR3 is TGTGCCAGCAGCCCAAGGCGTAGCGGGAACTGGGGTGAGACCCAGTACTTC.

The gene calls are TRBV5-1 and TRBJ2-2, with 7 bases matching TRBD1. The germline CDR1 and CDR2 sequences are SGHRS and YFSETQ. This CDR3 is built from 15 residues. Trimming removed 4 bases from V and 0 bases from J; junction bases left unmatched: 3. DNA of the CDR3: TGCGCCAGCAGCGAGACAGGGTCGAACACCGGGGAGCTGTTTTTT. This gives the protein CASSETGSNTGELFF.

CDR3 in amino acids: CASTNPGGRKADEQYF. In DNA form, the CDR3 reads TGTGCCAGCACCAACCCGGGGGGTAGAAAGGCAGACGAGCAGTACTTC. V is TRBV28 and J is TRBJ2-7; 7 bases line up with TRBD2. CDR1 is MDHEN, CDR2 SYDVKM, per germline. V lost 7 bases, J lost 5 bases, and 17 bases stayed unmatched. The CDR3 length is 16 residues.

By its share, this clone is medium-sized (0.01 to 0.1%). The chain recombines TRBV7-2 with TRBJ1-1; the D gene is possibly TRBD1 (6 bases). Trimming took 1 base from V and 0 from J, leaving 12 bases between them. From germline, CDR1 is SGHTA and CDR2 FQGNSA. The CDR3 totals 16 residues. For the CDR3, the DNA is TGTGCCAGCAGCTTAGGTCCCACAGGGTTGAACACTGAAGCTTTCTTT. Its protein is CASSLGPTGLNTEAFF. The full variable domain, rest sourced from reference TRBV7-2 and TRBJ1-1, is GAGVSQSPSNKVTEKGKDVELRCDPISGHTALYWYRQSLGQGLEFLIYFQGNSAPDKSGLPSDRFSAERTGGSVSTLTIQRTQQEDSAVYLCASSLGPTGLNTEAFFGQGTRLTVV.